The T cell receptor (beta chain) described here comes from a study of T cells after yellow fever vaccination. As for the study in general: Fractions of low cell number were prepared using SMART-Seq v4 Ultra Low Input. Notes on the study in general: The CD4 and CD8 compartments had a small share of their clonotypes in common. Re-detected after boosting: most primary clones, 96% of CD4 and 80% to 90% of CD8.

The germline CDR1 and CDR2 sequences are SGHRS and YFSETQ. The CDR3 has 14 amino acids. V gave up 5 bases and J gave up 3 bases, with 15 bases separating them. Generation of TCR cDNA used 5'RACE template switching (which added a universal primer site and UMIs). TCRdb used MiXCR to reprocess the 5' RACE reads, holding one entry per CDR3 protein. The sample holds about 74,000 distinct CDR3 sequences, approximately 7% seen once. This clonotype was found a few times. The antigen is undetermined. The chain employs TRBV5-1 and TRBJ2-7; perhaps TRBD1 as D (5 bases). This TCR was sampled from a man aged 18-30 years who received the YFV17D yellow fever vaccine. The source was CD8+ T cells sorted from PBMCs, collected 5 days after the first yellow fever vaccination. CDR3 DNA: TGCGCCAGCAGGTGGGCGGCCCAGGGCTACGAGCAGTACTTC. This sequence encodes CASRWAAQGYEQYF.